This paragraph covers one TCR beta chain sequence. Which antigen it targets is not known. Qualities for individual bases were not recorded, and no much larger clone is one base off. TCRbeta CDR3 regions were amplified from genomic DNA using the immunoSEQ Assay, a bias-controlled multiplex PCR. Turning to the authors' computational methods: Nucleated cell counts per sample were estimated from amplification of reference gene primers within the assay. To quantify the absolute abundance of each unique TCRbeta CDR3 rearrangement, sequence reads were collapsed and filtered. For each sample, productive Simpson clonality was calculated as the square root of Simpson's diversity index across productive rearrangements. Drawn from immuneACCESS, this table holds only the in-frame rearrangements with V and J called that TCRdb kept. Clones are partly lost; checked studies trace under half to an unresolved V gene and leave the rest unexplained. V, J and clone size are taken as reported in that table, and D and trimming were inferred from the DNA itself. The sample data list approximately 75,000 clones, and 70% to 90% of these were observed just once. The top ten clones comprise around 6% of the sample.

This sample was taken from a study of blood T cell repertoires in COVID-19 (dated by TCRdb to the early 2020s). Some background on the complete study: The collaborator samples originated in the United States, Italy and Spain and spanned the acute and convalescent phases of COVID-19. Subjects who had been exposed to COVID-19, were actively infected with it, or had recovered from it provided the deeply sampled blood TCRbeta repertoires that made up the dataset. A de-identified subject ID, COVID-19 status, age in years and sex were almost always included in the sample metadata. The samples were drawn from the first 160 participants of the ongoing ImmuneRACE study and from 1,200 or so subjects provided by 6 global collaborators. Where available, HLA class I and class II types were obtained from metadata supplied by the sample provider rather than from assay-based typing. The material from the prospective study consisted of cDNA or gDNA derived from T cells, B-cell-depleted T cells, or PBMCs. A freely available public database, intended as a resource for researchers studying the immune response to SARS-CoV-2, is where the repertoires were released. General conclusions and limits of the study: How much clinical and demographic metadata was included differed by source and by participant, and the metadata was provided uncurated.

Cut back by 4 bases and 5 bases, the V and J ends lie 14 bases apart. Via the germline V gene (reference sequence), CDR1 is LGHDT and CDR2 YNNKEL. The CDR3 starts with the cysteine, ends with the phenylalanine, and has 14 residues. CDR3 DNA only is kept here, 42 bases in frame from base 1. In Seattle, one collaborating source enrolled patients while the infection was active and tracked those patients longitudinally over the course of disease. Collaborating institutions collected whole blood in K2EDTA tubes following their own protocols. For TCRbeta analysis, collaborator samples were shipped as frozen whole blood, as isolated PBMCs, or as DNA extracted from either sample type.

This chain joins TRBV3-1 (or the pseudogene TRBV3-2) to TRBJ1-2, with no reliable assignment of the D segment. What was sequenced was peripheral blood. The sequence was collected from a man older than 75 with COVID-19, enrolled during active disease. In nucleotide form, the sequence is TGTGCCAGCAGCCCGCAGGCCTTCAGTTATGGCTACACCTTC. Translated, this gives CASSPQAFSYGYTF.